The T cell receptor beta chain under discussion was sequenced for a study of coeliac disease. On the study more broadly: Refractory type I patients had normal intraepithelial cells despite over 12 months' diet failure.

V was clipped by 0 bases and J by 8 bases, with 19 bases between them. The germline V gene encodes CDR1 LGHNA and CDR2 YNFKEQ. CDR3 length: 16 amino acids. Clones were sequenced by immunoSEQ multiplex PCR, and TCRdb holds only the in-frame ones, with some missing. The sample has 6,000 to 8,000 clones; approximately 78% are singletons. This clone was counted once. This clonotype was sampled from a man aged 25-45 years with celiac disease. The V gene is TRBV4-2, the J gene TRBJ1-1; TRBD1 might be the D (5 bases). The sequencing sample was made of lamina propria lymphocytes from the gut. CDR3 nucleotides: TGTGCCAGCAGCCAAGAAGCGGGCCGTGGGGCGCTGGAAGCTTTCTTT. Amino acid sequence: CASSQEAGRGALEAFF.